This T cell receptor beta chain was identified during a study of T-cell memory formation after mild COVID-19. Study as a whole: Largely donor-specific TCR clusters were found.

TCRdb reprocessed the 5' RACE reads via MiXCR and lists one record per CDR3 protein. Altogether 280,000 or so distinct CDR3 sequences are present, roughly 18% being singletons, with the ten largest covering roughly 23%. V gave up 4 bases and J gave up 1 base; unmatched junction bases: 4. Looked up from germline, CDR1 is SGHNT and CDR2 is YYREEE (reference sequence). CDR3 size: 14 residues. This clonotype came up many times. The target antigen is unknown. Broader study findings: Proof of SARS-CoV-2 specificity was absent for the second-wave clones that crested on day 37. Clones which contracted sat mainly in CM and EM if CD4+, and in EMRA if CD8+. The pre-infection memory compartment contained some responding clones, suggesting cross-reactive memory joined.

Input material: PBMCs or a T cell subset sorted from them (not recorded which). The source of this sequence is a man aged 18 to 35 who had mild COVID-19 (a few samples of this study predate the infection). Cell type and time point are not known. The J gene is TRBJ1-1, the V gene TRBV5-4, with 7 bases matching TRBD1. CDR3 loop: CASSPGQANTEAFF. DNA for the CDR3: TGTGCCAGCAGCCCAGGACAGGCGAACACTGAAGCTTTCTTT.